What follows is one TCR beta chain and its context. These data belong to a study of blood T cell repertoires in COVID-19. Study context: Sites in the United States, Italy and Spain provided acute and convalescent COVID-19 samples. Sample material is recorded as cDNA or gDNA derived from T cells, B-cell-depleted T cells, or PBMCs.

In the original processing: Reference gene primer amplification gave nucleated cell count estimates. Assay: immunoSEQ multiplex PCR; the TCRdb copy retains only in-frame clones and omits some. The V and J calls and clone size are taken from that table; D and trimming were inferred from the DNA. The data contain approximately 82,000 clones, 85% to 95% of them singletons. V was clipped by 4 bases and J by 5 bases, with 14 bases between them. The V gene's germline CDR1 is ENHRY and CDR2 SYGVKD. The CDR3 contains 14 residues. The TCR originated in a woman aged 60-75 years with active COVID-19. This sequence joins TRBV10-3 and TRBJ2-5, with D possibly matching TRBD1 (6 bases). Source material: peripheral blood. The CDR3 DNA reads TGTGCCATCAGTGGTCTGGGGGCAGACGAGACCCAGTACTTC. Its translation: CAISGLGADETQYF.